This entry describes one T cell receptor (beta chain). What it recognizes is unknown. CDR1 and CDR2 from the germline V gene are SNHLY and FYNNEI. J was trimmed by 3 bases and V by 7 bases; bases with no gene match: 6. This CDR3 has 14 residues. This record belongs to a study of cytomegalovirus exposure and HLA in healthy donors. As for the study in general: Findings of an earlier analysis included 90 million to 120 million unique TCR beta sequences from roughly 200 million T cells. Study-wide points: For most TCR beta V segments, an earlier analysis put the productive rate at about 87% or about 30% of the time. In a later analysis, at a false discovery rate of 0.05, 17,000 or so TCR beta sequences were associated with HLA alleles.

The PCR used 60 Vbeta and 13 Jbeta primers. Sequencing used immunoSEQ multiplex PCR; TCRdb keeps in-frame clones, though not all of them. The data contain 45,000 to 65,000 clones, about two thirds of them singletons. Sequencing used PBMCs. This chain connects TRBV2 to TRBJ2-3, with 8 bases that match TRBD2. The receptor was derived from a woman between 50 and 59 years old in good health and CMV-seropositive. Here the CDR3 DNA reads TGTGCCAGCAACGGCGGGAGGAAGACAGATACGCAGTATTTT. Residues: CASNGGRKTDTQYF.